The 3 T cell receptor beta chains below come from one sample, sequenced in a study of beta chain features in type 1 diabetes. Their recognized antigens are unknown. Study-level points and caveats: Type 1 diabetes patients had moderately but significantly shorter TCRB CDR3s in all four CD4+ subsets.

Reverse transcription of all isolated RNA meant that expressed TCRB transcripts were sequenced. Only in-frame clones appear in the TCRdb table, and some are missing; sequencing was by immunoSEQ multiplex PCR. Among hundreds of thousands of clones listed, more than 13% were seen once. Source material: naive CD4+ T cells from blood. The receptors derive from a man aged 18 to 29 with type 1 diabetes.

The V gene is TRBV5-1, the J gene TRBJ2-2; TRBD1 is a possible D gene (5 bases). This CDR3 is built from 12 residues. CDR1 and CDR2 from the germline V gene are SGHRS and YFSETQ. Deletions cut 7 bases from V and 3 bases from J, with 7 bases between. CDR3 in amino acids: CASQGDTGELFF. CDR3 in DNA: TGCGCCAGCCAAGGGGACACCGGGGAGCTGTTTTTT.

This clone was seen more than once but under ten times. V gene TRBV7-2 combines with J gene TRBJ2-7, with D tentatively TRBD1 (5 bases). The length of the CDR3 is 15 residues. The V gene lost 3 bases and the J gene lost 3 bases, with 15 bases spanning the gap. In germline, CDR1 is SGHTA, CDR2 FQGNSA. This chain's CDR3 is CASSFWAGKSYEQYF. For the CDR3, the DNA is TGTGCCAGCAGCTTTTGGGCAGGGAAAAGCTACGAGCAGTACTTC.

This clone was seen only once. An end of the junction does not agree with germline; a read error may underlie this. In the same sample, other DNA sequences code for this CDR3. The CDR3: CAWTQLTPSGGYTF. CDR3 in DNA: TGTGCCTGGACCCAATTGACCCCGTCGGGTGGCTACACTTTC. This sequence joins TRBV30 and TRBJ1-2; D ambiguous. Germline V lookup: CDR1 GTSNPN, CDR2 SVGIG (reference sequence). This CDR3 comprises 14 residues. The full variable domain, in which reference TRBV30 and TRBJ1-2 provide the parts outside the CDR3, is SQTIHQWPATLVQPVGSPLSLECTVEGTSNPNLYWYRQAAGRGLQLLFYSVGIGQISSEVPQNLSASRPQDRQFILSSKKLLLSDSGFYLCAWTQLTPSGGYTFGSGTRLTVV.